A selection of T cell receptor beta chains follows, all from one sample in a study of cytomegalovirus exposure and HLA in healthy donors. Some clones are missing from TCRdb's copy, which holds only in-frame ones; the method was immunoSEQ multiplex PCR. Among about 150,000 clones listed, approximately 70% were seen once. Sequencing input: PBMCs. The receptors come from a woman aged 18-29 years in good health and CMV-seronegative. Both conserved end residues are part of each CDR3. A D gene is named only where the DNA matches it firmly. Size is omitted from some rows. Given values are once, few, many or a class for expanded clones.

J gene | clone size | V gene | D gene | CDR3 DNA | CDR3 protein
TRBJ2-7 | . | TRBV6-6 | . | TGTGCCAGCAGTTACTCGACGGGGGGCACCTTTGCGCAGTACTTC | CASSYSTGGTFAQYF
TRBJ2-7 | few | TRBV7-8 | . | TGTGCCAGCAGCTTAGCCGGGGGGCCCTACGAGCAGTACTTC | CASSLAGGPYEQYF
TRBJ2-2 | few | TRBV7-8 | . | TGTGCCAGCAGCTTAGGAGCGAGACCCCCCGGGGAGCTGTTTTTT | CASSLGARPPGELFF
TRBJ2-2 | . | TRBV9 | TRBD1 | TGTGCCAGCAGCCCGCGGACAGGGAGTAACACCGGGGAGCTGTTTTTT | CASSPRTGSNTGELFF
TRBJ1-1 | . | TRBV5-4 | . | . | CASSLNWGVGTEAFF
TRBJ1-5 | . | TRBV6-5 | TRBD1 | TGTGCCAGCAGTCGACAGGGGGCAAATCAGCCCCAGCATTTT | CASSRQGANQPQHF
TRBJ2-5 | few | TRBV5-6 | . | TGTGCCAGCAGCCTGGGGGGCACGTACCAAGAGACCCAGTACTTC | CASSLGGTYQETQYF
TRBJ1-2 | . | TRBV7-8 | . | TGTGCCAGCAGCCCCGGGAGGACAGATGGCTACACCTTC | CASSPGRTDGYTF
TRBJ1-2 | . | TRBV18 | . | TGTGCCAGCTCACCACCGAGGGCCTTAGGCTCTGGCTACACCTTC | CASSPPRALGSGYTF
TRBJ2-7 | once | TRBV2 | . | TGTGCCAGCAGGGAAAGGGGTTCCTACGAGCAGTACTTC | CASRERGSYEQYF
TRBJ2-1 | . | TRBV5-6 | TRBD2 | TGTGCCAGCAGCTTGGATACTAGCGGGGGGTACAATGAGCAGTTCTTC | CASSLDTSGGYNEQFF
TRBJ1-2 | . | TRBV15 | TRBD1 | TGTGCCACCAGCAGAGATATGGTACAGGGGCTATCCTATGGCTACACCTTC | CATSRDMVQGLSYGYTF
TRBJ2-2 | . | TRBV5-5 | . | TGTGCCAGCAGCCTAAACACCGGGGAGCTGTTTTTT | CASSLNTGELFF
TRBJ2-1 | . | TRBV10-3 | TRBD1 | TGTGCCATCAGCGTCCGGGACAGACAAAACAATGAGCAGTTCTTC | CAISVRDRQNNEQFF
TRBJ2-5 | . | TRBV9 | TRBD2 | TGTGCCAGCAGCCCAAGGGCGGTCCTAGCGGGAGTGCAAGAGACCCAGTACTTC | CASSPRAVLAGVQETQYF
TRBJ1-5 | . | TRBV6-6 | TRBD1 | TGTGCCAGCAGTTACTCCGACAGGGCTCGGCCCCAGCATTTT | CASSYSDRARPQHF
TRBJ2-7 | once | TRBV11-1 | . | TGTGCCAGCAGCTTAGCCCTTACCGGGACTGACGAGCAGTACTTC | CASSLALTGTDEQYF
TRBJ1-1 | . | TRBV18 | . | TGTGCCAGCTCGCCTGACAGCAGAAACACTGAAGCTTTCTTT | CASSPDSRNTEAFF
TRBJ2-7 | . | TRBV5-1 | . | TGCGCCAGCAGCTTGGTGACGGGTAGCTCCTACGAGCAGTACTTC | CASSLVTGSSYEQYF
TRBJ2-1 | . | TRBV5-1 | TRBD2 | TGCGCCAGCAGCGCCCGGGGGGGCTTTTTCTTC | CASSARGGFFF
TRBJ1-2 | . | TRBV2 | . | TGTGCCAGCAAGGGGCTATCCTATGGCTACACCTTC | CASKGLSYGYTF
TRBJ2-7 | . | TRBV6-1 | . | TGTGCCAGCAGCGCCAGGGGAAGGTCCTACGAGCAGTACTTC | CASSARGRSYEQYF
TRBJ1-1 | . | TRBV28 | . | TGTGCCAGCAGTTTATCCTTAACTGAAGCTTTCTTT | CASSLSLTEAFF
TRBJ2-1 | . | TRBV5-4 | TRBD2 | TGTGCCAGCAGCCCGGGGGGGTCGCGCGGTGACAATGAGCAGTTCTTC | CASSPGGSRGDNEQFF
TRBJ1-4 | . | TRBV25-1 | . | TGTGCCAGCAGTTGGAGTTATAATGAAAAACTGTTTTTT | CASSWSYNEKLFF
TRBJ2-3 | once | TRBV29-1 | TRBD2 | TGCAGCGTTCAGAGCGGGGGGACCACAGATACGCAGTATTTT | CSVQSGGTTDTQYF
TRBJ1-5 | . | TRBV6-5 | . | TGTGCCAGCAGAATAGACAGGACTAGCAATCAGCCCCAGCATTTT | CASRIDRTSNQPQHF
TRBJ2-2 | . | TRBV6-5 | . | TGTGCCAGCAGGGGTTCGGTCCGGGCCGGGGAGCTGTTTTTT | CASRGSVRAGELFF